The source of this T cell receptor (beta chain) is a study of blood T cell repertoires in COVID-19. Background on the study: Acute and convalescent COVID-19 specimens originated in the United States, Italy and Spain. T cells, B-cell-depleted T cells, or PBMCs provided the cDNA or gDNA that served as material.

Per the original data handling: From reference gene primer amplification, estimates of nucleated cell counts were derived. Assay: immunoSEQ multiplex PCR; the TCRdb copy retains only in-frame clones and omits some. Clone size and the V and J calls come from that table; the DNA yielded D and trimming. The sample records some 360,000 clones, approximately 90% being singletons. Seattle patients were enrolled while actively infected and followed longitudinally. Germline CDR1 is MNHEY and CDR2 is SVGAGI. CDR3 size: 16 residues. V trimming: 4 bases; J trimming: 3 bases; junction bases outside the gene matches: 8.

The chain is built from TRBV6-5 and TRBJ1-1; 10 bases are a match to TRBD1. The sequence derives from an older woman with COVID-19, enrolled during active disease. The material sequenced was peripheral blood. CDR3 residues: CASSFFSGTGDTEAFF. The CDR3 region has the DNA TGTGCCAGCAGTTTTTTTTCCGGGACAGGGGACACTGAAGCTTTCTTT.